This is a list of T cell receptor beta chains from one sample in a study of T cell responses to AZD1222 COVID-19 vaccine. Method: immunoSEQ multiplex PCR; TCRdb's copy keeps in-frame clones and lacks some. The sample shows 75,000 to 85,000 clones, approximately 87% of them seen only once. The starting material was peripheral blood, obtained 28 days after the second AZD1222 dose. Receptor source: an adult who received the AZD1222 COVID-19 vaccine. CDR3s include the opening cysteine and the closing phenylalanine or tryptophan. The D gene is left open where the match is weak. The listing skips clone size in some rows; elsewhere it reads once, few, many or a size class.

size | J | D | V | DNA | CDR3
- | TRBJ2-1 | - | TRBV28 | TGTGCCAGCAGCACTCACTTTGGGAGTGAGCAGTTCTTC | CASSTHFGSEQFF
- | TRBJ2-5 | - | TRBV24-1 | TGTGCCTCCGGTTGGGGGGCGGAGGAGACCCAGTACTTC | CASGWGAEETQYF
few | TRBJ1-1 | - | TRBV28 | TGTGCCACATGGGACATGCGGACTGAAGCTTTCTTT | CATWDMRTEAFF
- | TRBJ1-3 | - | TRBV9 | TGTGCCAGCAGCCCAGGGGCGGATATCTCTGGAAACACCATATATTTT | CASSPGADISGNTIYF
- | TRBJ2-3 | TRBD2 | TRBV10-3 | TGTGCCATCAGTTCATACGGGGGGGCGATGGGCACAGATACGCAGTATTTT | CAISSYGGAMGTDTQYF
- | TRBJ1-1 | - | TRBV11-2 | TGTGCCAGCAGCTTGGGCGGTGAAGCTTTCTTT | CASSLGGEAFF
once | TRBJ1-6 | TRBD1 | TRBV2 | TGTGCCAGCAGTGCCTCCGACAGGGTATCCTATAATTCACCCCTCCACTTT | CASSASDRVSYNSPLHF
- | TRBJ1-2 | - | TRBV19 | TGTGCCAGTAGTATTAAGGCACCCGGTGGCTACACCTTC | CASSIKAPGGYTF
- | TRBJ1-4 | - | TRBV7-3 | TGTGCCAGCAGCTTAACGGGACGGAGAAATGAAAAACTGTTTTTT | CASSLTGRRNEKLFF
- | TRBJ1-5 | - | TRBV7-3 | TGTGCCAGCAGCTTAGACCGAGATCAGCCCCAGCATTTT | CASSLDRDQPQHF